These T cell receptor beta chains were read from a single sample in a study of T cells in Graves' hyperthyroidism and ophthalmopathy. Each CDR3 protein gets one entry after TCRdb re-called the multiplex PCR reads with MiXCR. Of about 700,000 distinct CDR3 sequences in the sample, 12% to 15% were seen once. The sequencing input was blood. The source is a woman younger than 30 with Graves' hyperthyroidism. CDR3s include the opening cysteine and the closing phenylalanine or tryptophan. D genes are given only for firm matches. The size entry is marked missing in some rows and otherwise reads once, few, many or a size class.

V	size	D	J	CDR3	DNA
TRBV27	many	-	TRBJ2-2	CASSPLRPANTGELFF	TGTGCCAGCAGTCCGTTAAGGCCCGCGAACACCGGGGAGCTGTTTTTT
TRBV4-1	-	TRBD2	TRBJ2-4	CASSQDGLAGGRSKNIQYF	TGCGCCAGCAGCCAAGATGGACTAGCGGGAGGGCGGTCCAAAAACATTCAGTACTTC
TRBV7-2	few	-	TRBJ2-7	CASSSSISYEQYF	TGTGCCAGCAGCTCGAGCATCTCCTACGAGCAGTACTTC
TRBV4-3	few	TRBD2	TRBJ2-1	CASSQEWTGGRLAGGGEQFF	TGCGCCAGCAGCCAAGAGTGGACAGGGGGCAGACTAGCGGGAGGGGGTGAGCAGTTCTTC
TRBV20-1	many	-	TRBJ2-7	CSARDASTFIEQYF	TGCAGTGCTAGGGACGCTAGCACGTTTATTGAGCAGTACTTC
TRBV6-2/TRBV6-3	-	TRBD1	TRBJ1-1	CASSRGTGVRLTEAFF	TGTGCCAGCAGCCGGGGGACAGGGGTCCGCTTGACTGAAGCTTTCTTT
TRBV29-1	few	TRBD1	TRBJ1-5	CSVATGGNQPQHF	TGCAGCGTCGCGACAGGGGGCAATCAGCCCCAGCATTTT
TRBV28	-	-	TRBJ2-7	CASSQGHRDEQYF	TGTGCCAGCAGTCAGGGACATAGAGACGAGCAGTACTTC
TRBV7-3	many	-	TRBJ2-3	CASSSRQSTDTQYF	TGTGCCAGCAGCTCTAGACAGAGCACAGATACGCAGTATTTT
TRBV19	few	TRBD2	TRBJ2-3	CASSAAPGLLLTDTQYF	TGTGCCAGTAGCGCAGCACCGGGACTACTACTCACAGATACGCAGTATTTT
TRBV19	few	-	TRBJ1-5	CASSGRASGNQPQHF	TGTGCCAGTAGTGGCAGGGCGAGCGGCAATCAGCCCCAGCATTTT
TRBV20-1	many	-	TRBJ2-7	CSARVYGEQYF	TGCAGTGCTAGAGTCTACGGCGAGCAGTACTTC
TRBV7-2	few	TRBD1	TRBJ1-2	CASSLEAGGVYGYTF	TGTGCCAGCAGCTTAGAGGCAGGGGGGGTCTATGGCTACACCTTC
TRBV7-9	few	TRBD1	TRBJ1-2	CASSARDSRLERDGYTF	TGTGCCAGCAGCGCGCGGGACAGCCGATTGGAAAGGGATGGCTACACCTTC
TRBV28	many	-	TRBJ2-5	CASSLSPAPETQYF	TGTGCCAGCAGTTTATCCCCGGCGCCGGAGACCCAGTACTTC
TRBV4-1	many	-	TRBJ1-1	CASSQGRGLGTEAFF	TGCGCCAGCAGCCAAGGACGGGGGCTTGGCACTGAAGCTTTCTTT
TRBV4-1	once	-	TRBJ2-7	CASSQDRRGGGEQYF	TGCGCCAGCAGCCAAGATAGGAGGGGAGGGGGTGAGCAGTACTTC
TRBV11-2	many	TRBD2	TRBJ2-3	CASSSGTSGSVYTDTQYF	TGTGCCAGCAGCAGTGGGACTAGCGGGAGCGTGTACACAGATACGCAGTATTTT
TRBV27	few	-	TRBJ2-7	CATKGTYEQYF	TGTGCCACCAAGGGGACCTACGAGCAGTACTTC
TRBV2	many	-	TRBJ1-1	CASSFYRETTEAFF	TGTGCCAGCAGCTTCTACAGGGAAACTACTGAAGCTTTCTTT
TRBV11-1	many	-	TRBJ2-1	CASSSTRGYNEQFF	TGTGCCAGCAGCTCAACCCGGGGGTACAATGAGCAGTTCTTC
TRBV10-3	few	TRBD1	TRBJ2-7	CAISEAYGTGAIEQYF	TGTGCCATCAGTGAGGCCTACGGGACAGGGGCCATCGAGCAGTACTTC
TRBV7-9	-	-	TRBJ2-2	CANRGTLNTGELFF	TGTGCCAACCGAGGGACACTAAACACCGGGGAGCTGTTTTTT
TRBV11-3	many	-	TRBJ2-1	CASSFRGGDNEQFF	TGTGCCAGCAGCTTCAGAGGCGGTGACAATGAGCAGTTCTTC
TRBV2	many	TRBD1	TRBJ2-2	CASGTGKIYTGELFF	TGTGCCAGCGGGACAGGGAAGATTTACACCGGGGAGCTGTTTTTT
TRBV6-5	-	TRBD1	TRBJ1-6	CASSSRDSSYNSPLHF	TGTGCCAGCAGTTCCCGGGACAGCTCCTATAATTCACCCCTCCACTTT
TRBV6-2/TRBV6-3	few	-	TRBJ1-2	CASSSVHGVGYGYTF	TGTGCCAGCAGTTCCGTTCACGGGGTGGGGTATGGCTACACCTTC
TRBV5-1	many	-	TRBJ1-1	CASSFMVNTEAFF	TGCGCCAGCAGCTTCATGGTGAACACTGAAGCTTTCTTT
TRBV12-3/TRBV12-4	many	-	TRBJ1-6	CASSPRGESPLHF	TGTGCCAGCAGTCCTCGTGGAGAATCACCCCTCCACTTT
TRBV11-2	many	-	TRBJ2-5	CASRQPGGETQYF	TGTGCCAGCAGACAACCTGGGGGAGAGACCCAGTACTTC
TRBV24-1	once	-	TRBJ2-5	CATSVPGLKETQYF	TGTGCCACCAGTGTCCCTGGACTAAAAGAGACCCAGTACTTC
TRBV9	many	-	TRBJ2-3	CASSVEPTDTQYF	TGTGCCAGCAGCGTAGAACCCACAGATACGCAGTATTTT
TRBV6-5	many	-	TRBJ1-2	CASSYSSTIDGNYGYTF	TGTGCCAGCAGTTACTCATCGACAATCGACGGTAACTATGGCTACACCTTC
TRBV28	many	-	TRBJ2-7	CASSPGTGEQYF	TGTGCCAGCAGTCCCGGGACGGGCGAGCAGTACTTC
TRBV28	-	-	TRBJ1-4	CASSGDGNEKLFF	TGTGCCAGCAGTGGGGACGGTAATGAAAAACTGTTTTTT
TRBV19	few	TRBD1	TRBJ2-1	CASSIRDRDYNEQFF	TGTGCCAGTAGTATCAGGGACAGAGATTACAATGAGCAGTTCTTC
TRBV9	many	TRBD2	TRBJ2-1	CASSVSGSNEQFF	TGTGCCAGCAGCGTCAGCGGGAGCAATGAGCAGTTCTTC
TRBV30	few	-	TRBJ2-7	CASKSTQTEQYF	TGTGCCTCAAAGTCCACCCAGACCGAGCAGTACTTC
TRBV4-3	-	-	TRBJ1-2	CASSLRTPLGPRMGYTF	TGCGCCAGCAGCCTCCGCACCCCGCTTGGGCCCCGGATGGGCTACACCTTC
TRBV2	few	-	TRBJ2-1	CASLVDWLYNEQFF	TGTGCCAGCTTAGTCGACTGGCTCTACAATGAGCAGTTCTTC